This T cell receptor (beta chain) was documented in a study of Tregs in tolerant kidney transplant recipients. The overall study: Mixed chimerism was transient after nonmyeloablative marrow transplants from related graft donors. Study observations and caveats: Biological reproducibility was not directly addressed, but technical replication error appeared minimal.

In the case of this clone: Its antigen remains unidentified.

CDR1 is LGHNA, CDR2 YSLEER, per germline. CDR3 length: 14 residues. V shed 5 bases and J 5 bases; nucleotides not matched to a gene: 7. TCRdb's copy holds only in-frame clones and misses some; the assay was immunoSEQ multiplex PCR. The sample has 9,500 to 12,000 clones, 90% to 95% seen once; the top ten hold 4.5% to 7%. This sample comprised Tregs from blood cultured with allogeneic cells, obtained before the transplant. The chain links TRBV4-3 to TRBJ2-3; 7 bases match TRBD2. The TCR sequence derives from a human patient who received a combined kidney and bone marrow transplant. CDR3 loop: CASSGISGLDTQYF. CDR3 nucleotides: TGCGCCAGCAGCGGTATTAGCGGGTTAGATACGCAGTATTTT.